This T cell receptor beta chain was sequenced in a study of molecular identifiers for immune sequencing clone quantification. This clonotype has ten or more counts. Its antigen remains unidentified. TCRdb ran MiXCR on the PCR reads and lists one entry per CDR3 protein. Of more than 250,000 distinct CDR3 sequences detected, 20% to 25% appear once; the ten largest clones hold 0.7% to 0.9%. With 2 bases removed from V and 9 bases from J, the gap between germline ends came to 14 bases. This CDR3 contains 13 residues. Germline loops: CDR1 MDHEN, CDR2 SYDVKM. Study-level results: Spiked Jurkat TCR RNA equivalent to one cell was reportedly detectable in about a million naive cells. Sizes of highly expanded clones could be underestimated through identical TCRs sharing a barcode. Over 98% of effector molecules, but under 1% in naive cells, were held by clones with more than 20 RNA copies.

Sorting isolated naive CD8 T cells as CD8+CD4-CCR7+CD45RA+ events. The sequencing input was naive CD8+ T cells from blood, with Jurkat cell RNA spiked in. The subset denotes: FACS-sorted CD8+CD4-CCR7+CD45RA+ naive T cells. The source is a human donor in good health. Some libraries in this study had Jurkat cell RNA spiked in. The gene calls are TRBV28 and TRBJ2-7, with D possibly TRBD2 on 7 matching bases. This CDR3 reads CASSLVGGAGQYF. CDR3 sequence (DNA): TGTGCCAGCAGTTTAGTAGGGGGGGCGGGGCAGTACTTC.